This T cell receptor beta chain was retrieved from a study of blood T cells in healthy people across ages (dated by TCRdb to 2014 to 2015). In the study overall: In model experiments, template switching captured about one uniquely barcoded TCR beta cDNA molecule for every two T cells. To avoid experimental bias, donors of different ages were randomly spread across the sequencing lanes. The donors were split into four age groups: young (average around 15 years), middle-aged (39), aged (approximately 60) and long-lived (about 74). Age-related changes in TCR beta repertoire diversity were measured in the study by deep sequencing normalized with unique cDNA molecular identifiers. Using the same blood draw, the study looked at two additional independent replicas of 1 million unique cDNA reads for two donors, one aged 18 to 29 and the other aged 80 or older.

To prepare the library, 5' RACE was applied. Instrument on record: Illumina HiSeq 2500. A second PCR of about 6 to 12 cycles was performed with a sample-barcoded 5' primer and a J-beta primer mix. A unique molecular identifier was introduced onto each TCR beta cDNA molecule by a template-switch 5' adaptor carrying 12 random nucleotides. At least 2.5 million CDR3-containing paired-end reads were obtained from each sample. All of the RNA was converted into first-strand cDNA using the Mint cDNA synthesis kit, with a TRBC-specific oligonucleotide serving as the primer. Following uracil-DNA glycosylase treatment, a first 18-cycle PCR with universal primers M1SS and BC2_uni_R was performed on all cDNA. Per the source publication's procedure: For normalization, 1 million high-quality reads were randomly selected from each sample, with every read carrying a distinct molecular identifier. Reads sharing molecular identifiers were discarded rather than binned into consensus sequences. CDR3 identification, clonotype clustering and error correction used MiTCR with a Q25 quality threshold and the strictest error-elimination algorithm. A nonparametric unseen species model with Euler transformation was used to estimate a lower bound on total TCR beta diversity. TCRdb handled the public reads itself, with Q25 trimming in fastp and clone calling in MiXCR, and kept productive beta chains. Every distinct CDR3 protein forms one entry, paired with its most common genes and DNA. The V and J calls and clone size come from TCRdb's table, not from the authors' own analysis. The sample table lists hundreds of thousands of distinct CDR3 sequences, approximately 21% of them with a count of one. The ten biggest clones cover roughly 3.6% of the sample.

The 35 to 40 donors, aged about 6 to 100 years, were systemically healthy Caucasian individuals from Russia. Each donor gave about 9.2 milliliters of peripheral blood, drawn into EDTA-treated Vacutainer tubes. Ficoll-Paque density-gradient centrifugation was used to isolate PBMCs, with at least 6.5 million per sample. Trizol reagent was used to extract total RNA from PBMCs, with at least 5.5 micrograms per sample. For every donor, an aliquot of PBMCs went through flow cytometry to measure the percentages of naive CD45RAhigh/CD27high T cells. The investigation overall reported the following: Donor CMV infection status was unknown, potentially confounding age-related changes in expanded clonotypes. Estimates of total diversity based on one million sequenced T cells were considered lower bounds and underestimates. As age increased, observed TCR beta diversity per million T cells dropped in a roughly linear way, and a significant reduction was already evident by age roughly 36. Conclusive comparison of naive and antigen-experienced compartments was prevented by the profiling of bulk unsorted PBMCs. Compared with the aged group, the long-lived group had more naive CD4+ T cells, fewer expanded clones and increased TCR diversity, suggesting age selection. There was a strong correlation between observed TCR beta diversity and the percentage of naive T cells measured by flow cytometry.

Comment on this clonotype: Its recognized antigen is unknown. Qualities for individual bases were not recorded, and no much larger clone is one base off.

Spanning cysteine to phenylalanine, the CDR3 consists of 18 amino acids. Just the 54-base CDR3 DNA is kept, in frame starting at base 1. Trimming takes 0 bases from V and 0 bases from J, and the germline ends sit 15 bases apart. The germline V gene encodes CDR1 LGHNA and CDR2 YNFKEQ. The TCR comes from a man aged 65-85 years in good health. Recombination joined TRBV4-2 with TRBJ2-1; the D gene is perhaps TRBD2, from 5 matching bases. Sequencing input: blood. The DNA sequence reads TGTGCCAGCAGCCAAGAAGGAGGAGTAGCTCTCTCCTACAATGAGCAGTTCTTC. It translates to CASSQEGGVALSYNEQFF.